Shown below are 21 T cell receptor beta chains from a single sample sequenced in a study of blood T cell repertoires in COVID-19. Libraries were prepared by immunoSEQ multiplex PCR; TCRdb keeps only in-frame clonotypes and omits some of them. The sample carries around 250,000 clones, around 80% recorded once. The sequencing input was peripheral blood. These receptors originate from a woman younger than 30 with acute or convalescent COVID-19.

This chain joins TRBV5-1 and TRBJ1-1; D gene unclear. Per germline, CDR1 SGHRS and CDR2 YFSETQ. This CDR3 has 14 residues. V lost 3 bases, J lost 1 base, and 10 bases lay in between. This CDR3 is CASSSRAANTEAFF. DNA for the CDR3: TGCGCCAGCAGCTCGCGGGCCGCGAACACTGAAGCTTTCTTT.

The chain recombines TRBV28 with TRBJ1-2; a weak D match, TRBD1 (6 bases). The V end was cut by 3 bases, the J end by 8 bases, with 16 bases between. Per germline, CDR1 MDHEN and CDR2 SYDVKM. This CDR3 has 14 amino acids. In DNA, the CDR3 is TGTGCCAGCAGTTTCTACGGGACATCGGGGGGCTACACCTTC. Translating it yields CASSFYGTSGGYTF.

This chain links TRBV7-2 with TRBJ2-6; tentatively, D is TRBD1 (6 bases). This CDR3 region has 17 residues. Trimming removed 1 base at V and 1 base at J, with 11 bases between. The V gene's germline CDR1 is SGHTA and CDR2 FQGNSA. The CDR3, as DNA: TGTGCCAGCAGCTTAGTGGGGGCCAGGTCTGGGGCCAACGTCCTGACTTTC. It specifies CASSLVGARSGANVLTF.

This rearrangement joins TRBV18 to TRBJ1-4; D might be TRBD1 (5 bases). The CDR3 totals 15 residues. Germline V gene data show CDR1 as KGHSH and CDR2 as LQKENI. The V gene lost 2 bases and the J gene lost 6 bases, with 13 bases spanning the gap. This CDR3 is CASSPWRGDHEKLFF. In DNA, the CDR3 is TGTGCCAGCTCACCATGGAGGGGCGACCATGAAAAACTGTTTTTT.

This chain connects TRBV27 to TRBJ1-1; 8 bases match TRBD1. The V segment lost 7 bases and the J segment 1 base; nucleotides outside the gene matches: 5. Germline V gene data show CDR1 as MNHEY and CDR2 as SMNVEV (reference sequence). The CDR3 is 14 amino acids. The CDR3 bases are TGTGCCAGCAAGGCAGGGGGCCCGAACACTGAAGCTTTCTTT. Its translation: CASKAGGPNTEAFF.

A single count supports this clone. This chain uses TRBV19 with TRBJ2-2, with D possibly being TRBD2 (6 bases). Looked up from germline, CDR1 is LNHDA and CDR2 is SQIVND (reference sequence). CDR3 size: 13 residues. V was trimmed by 7 bases and J by 5 bases, leaving 11 bases between them. CDR3 residues: CASKAGGTGELFF. The CDR3 region has the DNA TGTGCCAGTAAAGCGGGCGGTACCGGGGAGCTGTTTTTT. The full variable domain, with the rest looked up from reference TRBV19 and TRBJ2-2, is DGGITQSPKYLFRKEGQNVTLSCEQNLNHDAMYWYRQDPGQGLRLIYYSQIVNDFQKGDIAEGYSVSREKKESFPLTVTSAQKNPTAFYLCASKAGGTGELFFGEGSRLTVL.

The J gene is TRBJ1-3, the V gene TRBV6-2 or TRBV6-3; maybe TRBD1 (5 bases). Between the trimmed V and J ends, which lost 0 bases and 0 bases, there was a span of 9 bases. Germline CDR1 MNHEY, CDR2 SVGEGT. The CDR3 covers 16 residues. The CDR3 region is CASSYSDSRSGNTIYF. The CDR3 nucleotides are TGTGCCAGCAGTTACTCCGACAGCCGCTCTGGAAACACCATATATTTT.

The chain joins TRBV10-3 to TRBJ2-1; 11 positions agree with TRBD2. There are 17 residues in the CDR3. In germline, CDR1 is ENHRY, CDR2 SYGVKD. The V segment lost 4 bases and the J segment 7 bases; nucleotides outside the gene matches: 12. This CDR3 reads CAISGGLAATTGNEQFF. In DNA, the CDR3 is TGTGCCATCAGTGGGGGACTAGCGGCTACTACGGGGAATGAGCAGTTCTTC.

J is TRBJ2-5 and V is TRBV4-3; TRBD2 is a possible D gene (6 bases). The CDR3 length is 15 residues. With 3 bases removed from V and 1 base from J, the gap between germline ends came to 12 bases. The germline V gene has CDR1 LGHNA and CDR2 YSLEER. DNA of the CDR3: TGCGCCAGCAGCCAGTACCATAGCGGCCAAGAGACCCAGTACTTC. Its translation is CASSQYHSGQETQYF.

This clone came up once. The rearrangement joins TRBV18 to TRBJ2-5; 14 bases are a match to TRBD2. After removal of 6 bases from V and 3 bases from J, the junction contained 0 bases not matched to a gene. In germline, CDR1 is KGHSH, CDR2 LQKENI. The CDR3 runs 14 residues. The CDR3 reads CASSGLAGEETQYF. CDR3 bases: TGTGCCAGCTCGGGACTAGCGGGGGAAGAGACCCAGTACTTC.

The chain combines TRBV19 with TRBJ2-7; TRBD2 matches at 10 bases. Trimming cost V 5 bases and J 4 bases; bases outside gene matches: 8. Germline lookup yields CDR1 LNHDA and CDR2 SQIVND (reference sequence). The CDR3 totals 15 residues. The CDR3 nucleotides read TGTGCCAGTAGTCCGGCTAGCGGGAGTGAGTACGAGCAGTACTTC. Its translation: CASSPASGSEYEQYF.

The chain employs TRBV10-3 and TRBJ1-1; TRBD1 is a possible D gene (6 bases). V lost 6 bases and J lost 3, with 14 bases in between. This CDR3 is built from 14 residues. Looked up from germline, CDR1 is ENHRY and CDR2 is SYGVKD. The CDR3 DNA sequence: TGTGCCATCAGCGACCGCGAGGGGGACACTGAAGCTTTCTTT. Its protein is CAISDREGDTEAFF.

V and J are TRBV5-1 and TRBJ1-4, with D perhaps matching TRBD1 (6 bases). This CDR3 region has 15 residues. The germline V gene encodes CDR1 SGHRS and CDR2 YFSETQ. The V gene lost 0 bases and the J gene lost 5 bases, with 11 bases spanning the gap. The CDR3 spells CASSLARTENEKLFF. In DNA form, the CDR3 reads TGCGCCAGCAGCTTGGCTCGGACAGAGAATGAAAAACTGTTTTTT.

The chain employs TRBV10-2 and TRBJ2-7; 8 nucleotides align to TRBD2. This CDR3 has 14 amino acids. Losses at the gene ends were 2 bases for V and 3 bases for J; bases not matched to a gene: 3. The germline V gene encodes CDR1 WSHSY and CDR2 SAAADI. DNA of the CDR3: TGCGCCAGCAGTGAGACTAGCGGACTCTACGAGCAGTACTTC. This translates into CASSETSGLYEQYF.

The chain combines TRBV7-8 with TRBJ2-4, with TRBD1 matching over 8 bases. With V trimmed by 8 bases and J by 9 bases, 9 bases remained unmatched. Germline-derived CDR1 and CDR2 are SGHVS and FQNEAQ. This CDR3 is built from 13 residues. CDR3: CASRGRGHSIQYF. CDR3 nucleotide sequence: TGTGCCAGCCGGGGCAGGGGGCATTCCATTCAGTACTTC. Supplemented by reference TRBV7-8 and TRBJ2-4, the full variable domain reads GAGVSQSPRYKVAKRGQDVALRCDPISGHVSLFWYQQALGQGPEFLTYFQNEAQLDKSGLPSDRFFAERPEGSVSTLKIQRTQQEDSAVYLCASRGRGHSIQYFGAGTRLSVL.

The chain uses TRBV28 and TRBJ1-1; D is possibly TRBD1 (5 bases). In germline, CDR1 is MDHEN, CDR2 SYDVKM. Between the trimmed V and J ends, which lost 7 bases and 0 bases, there was a span of 12 bases. This CDR3 region has 14 residues. The CDR3, as DNA: TGTGCCAGCAAGAGCGGGGCGTTGAACACTGAAGCTTTCTTT. Translating gives CASKSGALNTEAFF.

The CDR3 protein is CASSIVPGALLDTEAFF. The CDR3 nucleotides are TGTGCCAGTAGTATAGTGCCAGGGGCGTTATTGGATACTGAAGCTTTCTTT. The chain recombines TRBV19 with TRBJ1-1; possibly TRBD1 for D (6 bases). CDR3 length: 17 residues. Trimming stripped 1 base from V and 5 bases from J, with 20 bases between. Germline V gene lookup returns CDR1 LNHDA and CDR2 SQIVND (reference sequence).

The gene calls are TRBV4-3 and TRBJ2-7; a weak D match, TRBD1 (6 bases). CDR3 size: 17 residues. Germline CDR1 LGHNA, CDR2 YSLEER. V was pared by 4 bases and J by 0 bases, with 19 bases between. The CDR3 region is CASSLFPPGAYSYEQYF. CDR3 sequence (DNA): TGCGCCAGCAGCCTGTTCCCCCCAGGGGCCTACTCCTACGAGCAGTACTTC.

This chain joins TRBV5-4 and TRBJ2-7; TRBD2 aligns across 10 bases. The CDR3 sequence is 17 residues long. In germline, CDR1 is SGHNT, CDR2 YYREEE (reference sequence). Trimming took 2 bases from V and 10 from J; bases not matched to a gene: 18. The CDR3 nucleotides read TGTGCCAGCAGCTTTGAACTAGCGGGGACATACGGGGCGGGACAGTACTTC. Residues: CASSFELAGTYGAGQYF.

The chain recombines TRBV4-3 with TRBJ2-1; 15 bases match TRBD2. The CDR3 runs to 18 residues. The V segment lost 3 bases and the J segment 6 bases; nucleotides outside the gene matches: 9. From germline, CDR1 is LGHNA and CDR2 YSLEER. In nucleotides, the CDR3 is TGCGCCAGCAGCCACGGACTAGCGGGAGGGTACGTATTCAATGAGCAGTTCTTC. Translating it yields CASSHGLAGGYVFNEQFF.

The V gene is TRBV28, the J gene TRBJ1-2; the D is unclear. This CDR3 is built from 15 residues. Germline V gene data show CDR1 as MDHEN and CDR2 as SYDVKM. Trimming removed 4 bases at V and 5 bases at J, with 17 bases between. The CDR3 nucleotides read TGTGCCAGCAGTTCCCCCGGCAGGTCAACGTATGGCTACACCTTC. Amino acids: CASSSPGRSTYGYTF.